In its sample, the clone carrying this T cell receptor (beta chain) was seen a few times. Its target is unknown. The data originate from a study of response to subunit inactivated influenza vaccine. General study findings and limits: T cells newly recruited by each seasonal influenza vaccination are few, the authors suggested.

One entry per CDR3 protein results from TCRdb running MiXCR on the RT-PCR reads. This table has about 480,000 distinct CDR3 sequences, 25% appearing once. The CDR3 has 17 amino acids. V shed 6 bases, J shed 0 bases, and the junction held 8 bases outside the gene matches. Germline CDR1 is SGHTA and CDR2 is FQGNSA. The sample here was CD4+ T cells sorted from PBMCs, taken around 5 days after vaccination. The chain combines TRBV7-2 with TRBJ2-3, with 11 positions matching TRBD2. The sequence was obtained from a man aged 45-60 years who received an inactivated influenza vaccine. The CDR3 DNA sequence: TGTGCCAGCAGTACCTCTAGCGGGGGGTTTAGCACAGATACGCAGTATTTT. It yields the protein CASSTSSGGFSTDTQYF.